This TCR beta chain was identified during a study of radiotherapy plus CTLA-4 blockade in lung cancer. Germline V gives CDR1 SGHNT, CDR2 YYREEE (reference sequence). The CDR3 is made up of 14 amino acids. Germline trimming cut 0 bases from V and 5 bases from J; bases unmatched to any gene: 3. Method: immunoSEQ multiplex PCR; TCRdb's copy keeps in-frame clones and lacks some. The table shows 50,000 or so clones, with approximately 79% occurring only once. The sample was peripheral blood, taken from a patient treated with radiotherapy plus ipilimumab. The V and J genes are TRBV5-4 and TRBJ2-7; 9 nucleotides match TRBD1. This TCR was recovered from a human donor with non-small cell lung cancer who had stable disease on radiotherapy plus ipilimumab. CDR3 region: CASSLEGQGDEQYF. In DNA form, the CDR3 reads TGTGCCAGCAGCTTGGAGGGACAGGGCGACGAGCAGTACTTC.